This T cell receptor (beta chain) stems from a study of blood T cell repertoires in COVID-19. Study-level information: The United States, Italy and Spain supplied acute and convalescent COVID-19 samples.

Germline values: CDR1 SGHAT, CDR2 FQNNGV. This CDR3 is 13 amino acids long. The V end was cut by 1 base, the J end by 6 bases, with 10 bases between. The repertoire was sequenced with immunoSEQ multiplex PCR; TCRdb's copy has only in-frame clones and lacks some. Here the sample spans about 200,000 clones, 65% to 85% being singletons. This clone has more than one count but fewer than ten. The chain links TRBV11-2 to TRBJ2-7; D gene uncertain. This TCR was recovered from a woman of 80 years or more with acute or convalescent COVID-19. Source material: peripheral blood. The CDR3 DNA reads as TGTGCCAGCAGCTTAGCAGTTTTACGCGAGCAGTACTTC. It is translated as CASSLAVLREQYF.